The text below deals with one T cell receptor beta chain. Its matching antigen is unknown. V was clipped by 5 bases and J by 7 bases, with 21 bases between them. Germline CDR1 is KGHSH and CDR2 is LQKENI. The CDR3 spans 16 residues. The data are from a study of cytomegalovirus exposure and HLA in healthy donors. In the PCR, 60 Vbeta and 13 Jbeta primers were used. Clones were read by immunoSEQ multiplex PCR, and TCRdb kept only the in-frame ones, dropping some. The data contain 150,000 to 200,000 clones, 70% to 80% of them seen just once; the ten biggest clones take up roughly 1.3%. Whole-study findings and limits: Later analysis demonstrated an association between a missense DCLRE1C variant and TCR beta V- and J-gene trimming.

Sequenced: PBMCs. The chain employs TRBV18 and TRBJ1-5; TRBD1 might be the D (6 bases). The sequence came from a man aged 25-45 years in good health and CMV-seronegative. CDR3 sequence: CASSTTSSQGIQPQHF. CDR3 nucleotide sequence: TGTGCCAGCTCAACAACTTCGTCACAGGGCATACAGCCCCAGCATTTT.